This entry lists 17 T cell receptor beta chains sequenced from one sample in a study of Graves' ophthalmopathy and Graves' hyperthyroidism. The sequenced template was RNA, covering the TCR beta CDR3 region. First-round RT-PCR used HTBI primers; second-round multiplex PCR followed. TCRdb re-analysed the multiplex PCR reads in MiXCR, keeping a single row per CDR3 protein. The repertoire holds around 1,200,000 distinct CDR3 sequences, less than 45% seen once, with 11% in the top ten. The material sequenced was peripheral blood or thyroid tissue (not recorded which). These receptors came from an adult man with Graves' hyperthyroidism.

This clonotype was recorded at least ten times. The chain joins TRBV7-2 to TRBJ1-5; 11 bases match TRBD1. This CDR3 contains 16 residues. The junction had 3 bases not matched to a gene; V was cut back by 1 base and J by 4 bases. Germline lookup yields CDR1 SGHTA and CDR2 FQGNSA. CDR3 sequence: CASSLVGTGGNQPQHF. The CDR3 DNA follows: TGTGCCAGCAGCTTAGTCGGGACAGGGGGGAATCAGCCCCAGCATTTT. The entire variable domain, with the rest obtained from reference TRBV7-2 and TRBJ1-5, is as follows: GAGVSQSPSNKVTEKGKDVELRCDPISGHTALYWYRQSLGQGLEFLIYFQGNSAPDKSGLPSDRFSAERTGGSVSTLTIQRTQQEDSAVYLCASSLVGTGGNQPQHFGDGTRLSIL.

The genes are TRBV12-3 or TRBV12-4 and TRBJ2-7; a possible D gene is TRBD1 (6 bases). V dropped 2 bases and J dropped 2 bases, with 19 bases sitting between them. The CDR3 has 17 residues. DNA for the CDR3: TGTGCCAGCAGTTTAATCGTTCGTATGTCAGGGGCCTACGAGCAGTACTTC. This gives the protein CASSLIVRMSGAYEQYF.

A remark on this clonotype: This may be a read error, as it is one base from a much larger clone. The chain joins TRBV20-1 to TRBJ2-7, with 8 nucleotides matching TRBD2. CDR3 size: 16 residues. Trimming took 5 bases from V and 0 from J; bases not matched to a gene: 12. Germline values: CDR1 DFQATT, CDR2 SNEGSKA (reference sequence). For the CDR3, the DNA is TGCAGTGCTCGGCCCGTTAGCGGGGATTACTCCTACGAGCAGTACTTC. The encoded protein is CSARPVSGDYSYEQYF.

This chain joins TRBV6-5 and TRBJ2-5, with 8 bases matching TRBD1. The CDR3 runs 15 residues. Looked up from germline, CDR1 is MNHEY and CDR2 is SVGAGI. Germline trimming cut 2 bases from V and 4 bases from J; bases unmatched to any gene: 6. CDR3: CASSYGSGGSETQYF. The CDR3 coding sequence is TGTGCCAGCAGTTACGGATCAGGGGGCTCAGAGACCCAGTACTTC.

In this sample, this clonotype turned up many times. This chain joins TRBV25-1 and TRBJ2-5, with D tentatively TRBD2 (5 bases). In germline, CDR1 is MGHDK, CDR2 SYGVNS. This CDR3 region has 13 residues. V was shortened by 5 bases and J by 2 bases, with 9 bases between the two germline ends. The CDR3 nucleotides read TGTGCCAGCAGTTTCCCGGGGCAAGAGACCCAGTACTTC. Translation: CASSFPGQETQYF. Full variable domain (outside the CDR3, taken from reference TRBV25-1 and TRBJ2-5): EADIYQTPRYLVIGTGKKITLECSQTMGHDKMYWYQQDPGMELHLIHYSYGVNSTEKGDLSSESTVSRIRTEHFPLTLESARPSHTSQYLCASSFPGQETQYFGPGTRLLVL.

The gene calls are TRBV10-3 and TRBJ1-1; D perhaps matches TRBD1 (5 bases). This CDR3 spans 12 amino acids. Trimming stripped 11 bases from V and 4 bases from J, with 14 bases between. Germline CDR1 is ENHRY and CDR2 is SYGVKD. The CDR3 reads CASWGDFTEAFF. DNA for the CDR3: TGTGCCTCCTGGGGGGATTTCACTGAAGCTTTCTTT.

The rearrangement links TRBV6-1 to TRBJ1-6; 10 positions agree with TRBD1. V lost 4 bases to trimming and J lost 8 bases; unmatched junction nucleotides: 5. In germline, CDR1 is MNHNS, CDR2 SASEGT. CDR3 length equals 15 residues. The CDR3 sequence is CASSAGTGADSPLHF. CDR3 DNA: TGTGCCAGCAGTGCCGGGACAGGGGCAGATTCACCCCTCCACTTT.

The V and J genes are TRBV7-9 and TRBJ2-7, with D unresolved. The germline CDR1 and CDR2 sequences are SEHNR and FQNEAQ (reference sequence). The CDR3 has 16 residues. The V end lost 5 bases, the J end lost 2 bases, and 19 bases lay between the germline ends. Here the CDR3 DNA reads TGTGCCAGCAGCCCCCCGGGTTTACCGAGTCCCTACGAGCAGTACTTC. As protein: CASSPPGLPSPYEQYF.

This clonotype was seen ten or more times. The V and J genes are TRBV10-3 and TRBJ2-2, with 8 positions matching TRBD1. V lost 6 bases and J lost 6; bases outside the gene matches: 3. Germline assignment: CDR1 ENHRY and CDR2 SYGVKD. This CDR3 has 13 residues. This CDR3 reads CAIRQGASGELFF. The CDR3 nucleotides read TGTGCCATCAGGCAGGGGGCGTCCGGGGAGCTGTTTTTT.

CDR3 sequence (DNA): TGTGCCAGCAGTTTACAGGCTAATAGCAATCAGCCCCAGCATTTT. This gives the protein CASSLQANSNQPQHF. The chain joins TRBV27 to TRBJ1-5; the D is unclear. This CDR3 contains 15 residues. Trimming stripped 2 bases from V and 0 bases from J, with 8 bases between. Germline V gene lookup returns CDR1 MNHEY and CDR2 SMNVEV (reference sequence).

This chain uses TRBV7-2 with TRBJ1-2, with TRBD1 matching over 7 bases. Trimming cost V 5 bases and J 4 bases; bases outside gene matches: 4. CDR3 length: 13 amino acids. Germline loops: CDR1 SGHTA, CDR2 FQGNSA. The CDR3: CASSMDRTYGYTF. The CDR3 coding sequence is TGTGCCAGCAGCATGGACAGGACCTATGGCTACACCTTC. The full variable domain, rest sourced from reference TRBV7-2 and TRBJ1-2, is GAGVSQSPSNKVTEKGKDVELRCDPISGHTALYWYRQSLGQGLEFLIYFQGNSAPDKSGLPSDRFSAERTGGSVSTLTIQRTQQEDSAVYLCASSMDRTYGYTFGSGTRLTVV.

This clonotype appeared a few times. CDR3 region: CASSPTSGYTSDTQYF. DNA of the CDR3: TGTGCCAGCAGCCCCACTAGCGGGTACACCTCAGATACGCAGTATTTT. The V and J genes are TRBV7-2 and TRBJ2-3; 9 bases match TRBD2. With V trimmed by 5 bases and J by 4 bases, 10 bases remained unmatched. CDR1 and CDR2 (germline): SGHTA, FQGNSA. The CDR3 has 16 amino acids.

The chain is built from TRBV15 and TRBJ2-7; no clear D gene. The length of the CDR3 is 13 residues. Per germline, CDR1 LNHNV and CDR2 YYDKDF (reference sequence). Trimming took 3 bases from V and 1 from J, leaving 7 bases between them. CDR3 residues: CATSSEWSYEQYF. The DNA for the CDR3 is TGTGCCACCAGCAGTGAGTGGTCCTACGAGCAGTACTTC.

CDR3 residues: CASSRRGPSYNSPLHF. The CDR3 coding sequence is TGTGCCAGCAGCCGCCGGGGGCCCTCATATAATTCACCCCTCCACTTT. The V and J genes are TRBV7-9 and TRBJ1-6; maybe TRBD1 (6 bases). This CDR3 spans 16 amino acids. Germline values: CDR1 SEHNR, CDR2 FQNEAQ (reference sequence). The V end was cut by 5 bases, the J end by 4 bases, with 15 bases between. The full variable domain, completed using reference TRBV7-9 and TRBJ1-6, is DTGVSQNPRHKITKRGQNVTFRCDPISEHNRLYWYRQTLGQGPEFLTYFQNEAQLEKSRLLSDRFSAERPKGSFSTLEIQRTEQGDSAMYLCASSRRGPSYNSPLHFGNGTRLTVT.

This clonotype was seen only a few times. The gene calls are TRBV29-1 and TRBJ1-6; D may be TRBD1 (5 bases). From germline, CDR1 is SQVTM and CDR2 ANQGSEA. The CDR3 contains 20 residues. The V end lost 0 bases, the J end lost 5 bases, and 26 bases lay between the germline ends. In nucleotides, the CDR3 is TGCAGCGTTGAAGAGCGGGTGGTAGTGGACAAACTCGAACATAATTCACCCCTCCACTTT. This sequence encodes CSVEERVVVDKLEHNSPLHF.

This clonotype appeared a few times. V and J are TRBV11-2 and TRBJ1-1; 9 bases agree with TRBD1. Germline CDR1 and CDR2: SGHAT and FQNNGV. V dropped 5 bases and J dropped 3; count of bases not matched to a gene: 4. This CDR3 has 14 amino acids. CDR3 region: CASSRRDRDTEAFF. The CDR3 coding sequence is TGTGCCAGCAGCAGGAGGGACAGGGACACTGAAGCTTTCTTT. Filled out from reference TRBV11-2 and TRBJ1-1, the complete variable domain reads EAGVAQSPRYKIIEKRQSVAFWCNPISGHATLYWYQQILGQGPKLLIQFQNNGVVDDSQLPKDRFSAERLKGVDSTLKIQPAKLEDSAVYLCASSRRDRDTEAFFGQGTRLTVV.

This clonotype occurred many times. One junction end does not reproduce the germline sequence, and a read error may be involved. The chain combines TRBV20-1 with TRBJ1-5, with unresolved D. The CDR3 consists of 14 residues. Germline CDR1 is DFQATT and CDR2 is SNEGSKA (reference sequence). The CDR3 here is CSARAFKSNQPQHF. Here the CDR3 DNA reads TGCAGTGCAAGAGCCTTCAAAAGCAATCAGCCCCAGCATTTT.